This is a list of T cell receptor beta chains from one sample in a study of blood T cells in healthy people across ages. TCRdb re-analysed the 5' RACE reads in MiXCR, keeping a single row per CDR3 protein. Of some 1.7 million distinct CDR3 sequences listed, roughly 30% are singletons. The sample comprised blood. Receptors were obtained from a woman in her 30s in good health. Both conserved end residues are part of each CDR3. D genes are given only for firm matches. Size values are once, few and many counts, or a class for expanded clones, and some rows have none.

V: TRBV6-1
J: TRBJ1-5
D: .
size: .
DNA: TGTGCCAGCAGTGAGGAGGATTATCAGCCCCAGCATTTT
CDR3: CASSEEDYQPQHF

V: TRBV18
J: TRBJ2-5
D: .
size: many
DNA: TGTGCCAGCTCTCTCTCCGGACTCCGCCAAGAGACCCAGTACTTC
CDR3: CASSLSGLRQETQYF

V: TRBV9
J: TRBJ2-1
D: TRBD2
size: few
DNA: TGTGCCAGCGCCTCCGGGACTAGCGGGTACAATGAGCAGTTCTTC
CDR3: CASASGTSGYNEQFF

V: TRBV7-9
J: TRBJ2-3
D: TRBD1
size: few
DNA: TGTGCCAGCAGCTTAAGGGGGCAGGTGACTAGCACAGATACGCAGTATTTT
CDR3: CASSLRGQVTSTDTQYF

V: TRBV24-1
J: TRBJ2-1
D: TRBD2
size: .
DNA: TGTGCCACCAGTGACCCCACTAGCGGGAGTAATGAGCAGTTCTTC
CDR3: CATSDPTSGSNEQFF

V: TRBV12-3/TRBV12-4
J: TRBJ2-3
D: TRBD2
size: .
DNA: TGTGCCAGCAGGGGTGAAGGGACTAGCGGGAATACGCAGTATTTT
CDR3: CASRGEGTSGNTQYF

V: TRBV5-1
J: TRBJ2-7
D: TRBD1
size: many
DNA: TGCGCCAGCAGCTTGTCCAGTGCCCAGGGGGCGCGAAGAGGATACGAGCAGTACTTC
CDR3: CASSLSSAQGARRGYEQYF

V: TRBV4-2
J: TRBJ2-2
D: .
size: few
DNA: TGTGCCAGCAGCCAAGATCATGACGGGAGCAGCACCGGGGAGCTGTTTTTT
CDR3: CASSQDHDGSSTGELFF

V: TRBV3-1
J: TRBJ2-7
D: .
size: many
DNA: TGTGCCAGCAGCCACGCGGCCGGCAACTACGAGCAGTACTTC
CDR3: CASSHAAGNYEQYF

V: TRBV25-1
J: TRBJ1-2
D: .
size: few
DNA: TGTGCCAGCAGTGGGTGGGGGAGTTATCGGTACACCTTC
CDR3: CASSGWGSYRYTF

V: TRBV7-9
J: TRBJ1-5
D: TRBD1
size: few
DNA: TGTGCCAGCAGCAAGTACAGGGGACGCAATCAGCCCCAGCATTTT
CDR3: CASSKYRGRNQPQHF

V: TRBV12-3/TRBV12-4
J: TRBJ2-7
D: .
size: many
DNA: TGTGCCAGCAGTACCTTCGGGACACCCGAGCAGTACTTC
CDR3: CASSTFGTPEQYF

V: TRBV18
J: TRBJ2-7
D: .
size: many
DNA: TGTGCCAGCTCACCACCGGGGTCCATCTCCTACGAGCAGTACTTC
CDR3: CASSPPGSISYEQYF

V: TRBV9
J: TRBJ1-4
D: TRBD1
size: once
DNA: TGTGCCAGCAGCGTAGCTGGACAGGAGAATGAAAAACTGTTTTTT
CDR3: CASSVAGQENEKLFF

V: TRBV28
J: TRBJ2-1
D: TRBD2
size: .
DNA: TGTGCCAGCAGTTTATTCGGGCGGGGGGGCAATGAGCAGTTCTTC
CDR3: CASSLFGRGGNEQFF

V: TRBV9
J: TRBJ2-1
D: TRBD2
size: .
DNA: TGTGCCAGCAGCGGACCTAGCGGGGGGGTCGATGAGCAGTTCTTC
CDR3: CASSGPSGGVDEQFF

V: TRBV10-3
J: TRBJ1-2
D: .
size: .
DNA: TGTGCCATCACCTCGGGGGGGCACCCTAACTATGGCTACACCTTC
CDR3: CAITSGGHPNYGYTF

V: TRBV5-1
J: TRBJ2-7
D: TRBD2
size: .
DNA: TGCGCCAGCAGCTTACTAGCGGGAGAGGATTACGAGCAGTACTTC
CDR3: CASSLLAGEDYEQYF

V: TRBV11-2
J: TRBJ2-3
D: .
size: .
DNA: TGTGCCAGCAGCTTTTCAGGGCTCTTCACAGATACGCAGTATTTT
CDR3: CASSFSGLFTDTQYF

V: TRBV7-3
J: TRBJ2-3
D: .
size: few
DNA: TGTGCCAGCAGCTTACTAGGGGTCGCAGATACGCAGTATTTT
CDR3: CASSLLGVADTQYF

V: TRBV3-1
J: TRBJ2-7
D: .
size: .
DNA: TGTGCCAGCAGCCTTCAAGGAGGCTACCTATACGAGCAGTACTTC
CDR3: CASSLQGGYLYEQYF

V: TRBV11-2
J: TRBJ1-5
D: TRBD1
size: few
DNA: TGTGCCAGCAGCCGAGGACAGGGGGCAAATCAGCCCCAGCATTTT
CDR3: CASSRGQGANQPQHF

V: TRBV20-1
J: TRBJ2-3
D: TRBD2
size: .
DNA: TGCAGTGCTAGAGATGGAACTAGCGGAGAGAGGGTGGTGACAGATACGCAGTATTTT
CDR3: CSARDGTSGERVVTDTQYF

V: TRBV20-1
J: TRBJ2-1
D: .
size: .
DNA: TGCAGTGCTAGGCCCATAGAGGGGTACAATGAGCAGTTCTTC
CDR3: CSARPIEGYNEQFF

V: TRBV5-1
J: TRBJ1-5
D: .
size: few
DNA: TGCGCCAGCAGCCTGGTAGTCCTCCTCAATCAGCCCCAGCATTTT
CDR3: CASSLVVLLNQPQHF

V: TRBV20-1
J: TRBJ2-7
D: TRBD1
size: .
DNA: TGCAGTGCAACCATTGTGGACAGGGAGTGTTACGAGCAGTACTTC
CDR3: CSATIVDRECYEQYF

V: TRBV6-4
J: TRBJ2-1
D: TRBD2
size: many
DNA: TGTGCCAGCAGTGAGCAAGCGGGGGGGCTGGATGAGCAGTTCTTC
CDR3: CASSEQAGGLDEQFF

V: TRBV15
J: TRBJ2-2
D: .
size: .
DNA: TGTGCCACCAGCACTACCGGGGAGCTGTTTTTT
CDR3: CATSTTGELFF

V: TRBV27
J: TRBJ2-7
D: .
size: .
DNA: TGTGCCAGCACCGGACGTGGCGACGAGCAGTACTTC
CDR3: CASTGRGDEQYF

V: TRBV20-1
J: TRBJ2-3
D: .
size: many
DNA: TGCAGTGCTAGAGGTCGGCGGGGTCATAATGCAGATACGCAGTATTTT
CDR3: CSARGRRGHNADTQYF

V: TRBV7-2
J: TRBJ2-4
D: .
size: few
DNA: TGTGCCAGCAGGCCCGGGGTCTCCGGCTTTAATGAGCAGTACTTC
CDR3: CASRPGVSGFNEQYF

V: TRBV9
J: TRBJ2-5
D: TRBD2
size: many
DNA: TGTGCCAGCAGCGCACGGACTAGCCAAGAGACCCAGTACTTC
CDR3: CASSARTSQETQYF

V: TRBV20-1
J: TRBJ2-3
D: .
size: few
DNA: TGCAGTGCTAGACCATGGGACACAAGCACAGATACGCAGTATTTT
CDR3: CSARPWDTSTDTQYF

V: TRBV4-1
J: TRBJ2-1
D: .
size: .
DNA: TGCGCCAGCAGCCAAGGAGGGTGGGGCTACAATGAGCAGTTCTTC
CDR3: CASSQGGWGYNEQFF

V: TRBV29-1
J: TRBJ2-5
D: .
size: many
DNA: TGCAGCGTTGTGCTAACGCAGGAGACCCAGTACTTC
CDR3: CSVVLTQETQYF

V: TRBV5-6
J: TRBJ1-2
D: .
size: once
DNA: TGTGCCAGCAGATTGGGAGGGGCCAGTGGCTACACCTTC
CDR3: CASRLGGASGYTF

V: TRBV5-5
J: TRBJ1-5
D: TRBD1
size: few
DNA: TGTGCCAGCAGCTTGGATGGGACAGCCAATCAGCCCCAGCATTTT
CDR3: CASSLDGTANQPQHF

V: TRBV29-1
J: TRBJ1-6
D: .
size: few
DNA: TGCAGCGTTCGAACAGGGAGGGATTCACCCCTCCACTTT
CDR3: CSVRTGRDSPLHF

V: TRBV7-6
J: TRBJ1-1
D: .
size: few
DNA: TGTGCCAGCAGCAAAGGGACGGGACCGGGAACTGAAGCTTTCTTT
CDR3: CASSKGTGPGTEAFF

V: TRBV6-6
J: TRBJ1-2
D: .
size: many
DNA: TGTGCCAGCAGTTACGCTCGAAGAGGGGCTAACTATGGCTACACCTTC
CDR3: CASSYARRGANYGYTF

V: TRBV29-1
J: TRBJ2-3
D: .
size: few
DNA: TGCAGCGTTGAACATCGCGGGGGCCCAGATACGCAGTATTTT
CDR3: CSVEHRGGPDTQYF

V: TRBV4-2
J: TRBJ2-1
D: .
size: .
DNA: TGTGCCAGCAGCCAAGTCAGGGCCCTCAATGAGCAGTTCTTC
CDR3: CASSQVRALNEQFF

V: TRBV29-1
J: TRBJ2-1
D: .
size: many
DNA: TGCAGCGGTAGCAGGTCCTACAATGAGCAGTTCTTC
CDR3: CSGSRSYNEQFF

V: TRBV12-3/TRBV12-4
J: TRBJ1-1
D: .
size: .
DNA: TGTGCCAGCAGTCACCCCGACACGAAGGTCACTGAAGCTTTCTTT
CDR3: CASSHPDTKVTEAFF

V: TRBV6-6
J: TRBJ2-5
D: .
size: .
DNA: TGTGCCAGCAGTTCCACAGGGACCACTAGGGGAGAGACCCAGTACTTC
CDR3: CASSSTGTTRGETQYF

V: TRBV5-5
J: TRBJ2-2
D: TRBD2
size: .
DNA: TGTGCCAGCAGCTGGGGACTAGCGGGAGGAAACACCGGGGAGCTGTTTTTT
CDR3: CASSWGLAGGNTGELFF

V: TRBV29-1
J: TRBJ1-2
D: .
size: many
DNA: TGCAGCGTTGAAGATCCGGGGGCTAACTATGGCTACACCTTC
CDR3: CSVEDPGANYGYTF

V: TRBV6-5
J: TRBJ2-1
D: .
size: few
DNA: TGTGCCAGCAGTTACAGTGGCAGAAAACAGTTCTTC
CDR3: CASSYSGRKQFF

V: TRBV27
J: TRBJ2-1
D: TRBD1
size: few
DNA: TGTGCCAGCGCCCTTGACAGGGTCGGAAATGAGCAGTTCTTC
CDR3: CASALDRVGNEQFF

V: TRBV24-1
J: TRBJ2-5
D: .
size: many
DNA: TGTGCCACCAGTGATCCGGCGGGAGAGACCCAGTACTTC
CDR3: CATSDPAGETQYF

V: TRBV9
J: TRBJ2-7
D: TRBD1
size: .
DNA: TGTGCCAGCAGCGCAGCGACAGGGGCTTCCTACGAGCAGTACTTC
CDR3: CASSAATGASYEQYF

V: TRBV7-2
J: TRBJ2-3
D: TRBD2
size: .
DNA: TGTGCCAGCAGCCGCCGGTGGGGGCTAGCGGGGGCATCGACAGATACGCAGTATTTT
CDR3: CASSRRWGLAGASTDTQYF

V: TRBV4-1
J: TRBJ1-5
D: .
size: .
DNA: TGCGCCAGCAGCCATAGACAAGACAATCAGCCCCAGCATTTT
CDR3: CASSHRQDNQPQHF